Below, 30 T cell receptor beta chains from the same sample are listed, as sequenced in a study of T cells in localized non-small cell lung cancer. Using immunoSEQ multiplex PCR, the repertoire was profiled, and TCRdb retains in-frame clones only, with some absent. The table has about 82,000 clones, about 78% seen once. The sample consisted of PBMCs, taken before any cancer treatment. These TCRs come from a man aged 35 to 69 with stage II squamous cell lung carcinoma.

The chain uses TRBV5-1 and TRBJ2-5; a weak D match, TRBD1 (5 bases). The CDR3 runs to 15 residues. With 3 bases removed from V and 0 bases from J, the gap between germline ends came to 12 bases. The germline V gene encodes CDR1 SGHRS and CDR2 YFSETQ. The CDR3 spells CASSSQGAYQETQYF. The DNA of the CDR3 is TGCGCCAGCAGCTCCCAAGGGGCCTACCAAGAGACCCAGTACTTC.

The chain uses TRBV19 and TRBJ2-7; 7 bases are shared with TRBD2. J was trimmed by 4 bases and V by 5 bases; bases with no gene match: 11. The CDR3 sequence is 15 residues long. CDR1 is LNHDA, CDR2 SQIVND, per germline (reference sequence). The CDR3 spells CASSLAAGGWYEQYF. The CDR3 bases are TGTGCCAGTAGTCTCGCCGCCGGGGGGTGGTACGAGCAGTACTTC.

The V gene is TRBV19, the J gene TRBJ1-2; 9 bases are shared with TRBD1. This CDR3 contains 14 residues. The germline V gene encodes CDR1 LNHDA and CDR2 SQIVND (reference sequence). Unmatched junction bases numbered 1, after V lost 1 base and J lost 4 bases. CDR3 in amino acids: CASSIGDRAYGYTF. The DNA for the CDR3 is TGTGCCAGTAGTATAGGGGACAGGGCCTATGGCTACACCTTC.

The rearrangement links TRBV11-2 to TRBJ1-1; D is ambiguous. The V end lost 1 base, the J end lost 6 bases, and 9 bases lay between the germline ends. This CDR3 region has 13 residues. CDR1 and CDR2 from the germline V gene are SGHAT and FQNNGV. Here the CDR3 reads CASSLGVTAEAFF. The CDR3 nucleotides read TGTGCCAGCAGCTTAGGGGTTACCGCTGAAGCTTTCTTT.

The V call is TRBV7-9, the J call TRBJ2-7; D uncertain. The germline V gene has CDR1 SEHNR and CDR2 FQNEAQ (reference sequence). The ends were cut back, 0 bases at V and 2 bases at J, with 8 bases in the middle. The CDR3 consists of 14 residues. The CDR3 nucleotides are TGTGCCAGCAGCTTAGCCCTGGGAACCTACGAGCAGTACTTC. Translated: CASSLALGTYEQYF.

This clone was picked up one time. The CDR3 region has the DNA TGTGCCTGGAGTAAGCCCACTTTCACCAGGGAGTCTAACTATGGCTACACCTTC. This sequence encodes CAWSKPTFTRESNYGYTF. The J gene is TRBJ1-2, the V gene TRBV30; TRBD1 might be the D (5 bases). V gave up 2 bases and J gave up 0 bases, with 22 bases separating them. The CDR3 is 18 amino acids. The germline CDR1 and CDR2 sequences are GTSNPN and SVGIG (reference sequence). The whole variable domain, remainder taken from reference TRBV30 and TRBJ1-2, is SQTIHQWPATLVQPVGSPLSLECTVEGTSNPNLYWYRQAAGRGLQLLFYSVGIGQISSEVPQNLSASRPQDRQFILSSKKLLLSDSGFYLCAWSKPTFTRESNYGYTFGSGTRLTVV.

This clone was seen only once. The J gene is TRBJ1-1, the V gene TRBV7-6; possibly TRBD1 for D (6 bases). Germline loops: CDR1 SGHVS, CDR2 FNYEAQ. Trimming left V 5 bases short and J 3 bases short, with 10 bases between. CDR3 length: 13 amino acids. DNA of the CDR3: TGTGCCAGCAGCCGGACAGACTACACTGAAGCTTTCTTT. Encoded protein: CASSRTDYTEAFF. Complete variable domain (other parts from reference TRBV7-6 and TRBJ1-1): GAGVSQSPRYKVTKRGQDVALRCDPISGHVSLYWYRQALGQGPEFLTYFNYEAQQDKSGLPNDRFSAERPEGSISTLTIQRTEQRDSAMYRCASSRTDYTEAFFGQGTRLTVV.

The J gene is TRBJ2-1, the V gene TRBV5-1; tentative D call: TRBD1 (6 bases). CDR3 length equals 17 residues. Germline V CDR1 and CDR2: SGHRS, YFSETQ. V gave up 0 bases and J gave up 10 bases, with 23 bases separating them. The CDR3 region is CASSLGRGSFGGSEQFF. CDR3 DNA sequence: TGCGCCAGCAGCTTGGGTCGAGGGTCTTTTGGGGGCAGCGAGCAGTTCTTC.

The chain carries TRBV5-5 and TRBJ1-5; D is unclear. Germline V gives CDR1 SGHKS, CDR2 YYEKEE (reference sequence). The germline V and J ends were trimmed by 6 bases and 3 bases, with 13 bases remaining between them. The length of the CDR3 is 14 residues. CDR3 loop: CASTNHPNNQPQHF. CDR3 nucleotide sequence: TGTGCCAGCACTAATCACCCGAACAATCAGCCCCAGCATTTT.

V usage is TRBV5-4 and J usage is TRBJ1-4; 7 positions match TRBD1. The CDR3 sequence is 15 residues long. The V and J ends lost 0 bases and 8 bases, in that order; junction bases with no gene match: 7. Germline CDR1 reads SGHNT; CDR2 reads YYREEE (reference sequence). In DNA, the CDR3 is TGTGCCAGCAGCTTGGAAGGGGGCGGCGGGGAAAAACTGTTTTTT. Translated, it gives CASSLEGGGGEKLFF.

The V call is TRBV27, the J call TRBJ2-1; D call uncertain. V was pared by 4 bases and J by 7 bases, with 17 bases between. Germline V CDR1 and CDR2: MNHEY, SMNVEV (reference sequence). The CDR3 contains 15 residues. The CDR3 DNA reads TGTGCCAGCAGTTCGATCCAGGACGGCGAAAATGAGCAGTTCTTC. Protein sequence: CASSSIQDGENEQFF.

The CDR3 nucleotides read TGTGCCAGTAGTGACCGGACTAGCGGCACAGATACGCAGTATTTT. Amino acids: CASSDRTSGTDTQYF. This sequence joins TRBV19 and TRBJ2-3; TRBD2 matches 9 bases. The CDR3 runs to 15 residues. The V and J ends lost 5 bases and 1 base, in that order; junction bases with no gene match: 4. Germline values: CDR1 LNHDA, CDR2 SQIVND (reference sequence).

The genes are TRBV9 and TRBJ1-6, with TRBD1 matching 8 bases. This CDR3 is built from 15 residues. The V gene end was trimmed by 4 bases and the J gene end by 9 bases; junction bases not matched to a gene: 9. The germline V gene has CDR1 SGDLS and CDR2 YYNGEE. CDR3 bases: TGTGCCAGCAGCCCAGGACAGGGTCTGGGTTCACCCCTCCACTTT. Its protein product is CASSPGQGLGSPLHF.

The chain combines TRBV2 with TRBJ2-7; D tentatively reads TRBD1 or TRBD2 (5 bases each). The germline CDR1 and CDR2 sequences are SNHLY and FYNNEI. Trimming stripped 7 bases from V and 0 bases from J, with 13 bases between. The CDR3 loop spans 14 amino acids. CDR3: CASKGPISSYEQYF. DNA of the CDR3: TGTGCCAGCAAGGGACCGATTAGCTCCTACGAGCAGTACTTC.

The chain carries TRBV2 and TRBJ1-1; D is unclear. V dropped 2 bases and J dropped 1 base, with 8 bases sitting between them. Germline V gene sequence: CDR1 SNHLY, CDR2 FYNNEI. The CDR3 loop spans 14 amino acids. The CDR3 region is CASSEMGGNTEAFF. As DNA, the CDR3 is TGTGCCAGCAGTGAAATGGGTGGGAACACTGAAGCTTTCTTT.

The chain has TRBV5-5 and TRBJ1-6, with a tentative D call TRBD1 (5 bases). With 0 bases removed from V and 0 bases from J, the gap between germline ends came to 13 bases. The germline V gene has CDR1 SGHKS and CDR2 YYEKEE (reference sequence). This CDR3 contains 18 residues. CDR3 region: CASSLGQPAYSYNSPLHF. CDR3 DNA: TGTGCCAGCAGCTTGGGACAGCCAGCTTACTCCTATAATTCACCCCTCCACTTT.

By proportion, this clone is medium-sized. The sample has other DNA sequences that encode this CDR3 too. The genes are TRBV2 and TRBJ1-1; unclear D gene. The V end lost 3 bases, the J end lost 7 bases, and 12 bases lay between the germline ends. CDR1 SNHLY and CDR2 FYNNEI come from the germline V gene. This CDR3 is 13 amino acids long. DNA of the CDR3: TGTGCCAGCAGTGAGTGGGAGCGCGGTGAAGCTTTCTTT. Translation: CASSEWERGEAFF.

This chain joins TRBV11-2 and TRBJ2-7, with 7 nucleotides matching TRBD2. The CDR3 loop spans 13 amino acids. Trimming took 3 bases from V and 9 from J; bases not matched to a gene: 8. Germline V CDR1 and CDR2: SGHAT, FQNNGV. The CDR3 DNA is TGTGCCAGCAGCTTCGGACTAGAAGGGAGGCAGTACTTC. Its translation: CASSFGLEGRQYF.

The chain carries TRBV7-2 and TRBJ2-2; TRBD2 matches at 8 bases. Looked up from germline, CDR1 is SGHTA and CDR2 is FQGNSA. The junction had 11 bases not matched to a gene; V was cut back by 7 bases and J by 7 bases. This CDR3 has 15 residues. CDR3 residues: CASTSTGGHGGELFF. In DNA form, the CDR3 reads TGTGCCAGCACCTCTACGGGGGGGCACGGCGGGGAGCTGTTTTTT. Full variable domain (rest looked up from reference TRBV7-2 and TRBJ2-2): GAGVSQSPSNKVTEKGKDVELRCDPISGHTALYWYRQSLGQGLEFLIYFQGNSAPDKSGLPSDRFSAERTGGSVSTLTIQRTQQEDSAVYLCASTSTGGHGGELFFGEGSRLTVL.

In this sample, this clone turned up once. The chain is built from TRBV19 and TRBJ2-7, with D perhaps given as TRBD1 or TRBD2 (5 bases each). From germline, CDR1 is LNHDA and CDR2 SQIVND (reference sequence). The CDR3 extends over 13 amino acids. V was cut by 1 base and J by 7 bases, with 11 bases left in between. The CDR3 DNA follows: TGTGCCAGTAGTATAGCAGGGACGGAGGAGCAGTACTTC. Protein product: CASSIAGTEEQYF.

The rearrangement uses TRBV7-9 and TRBJ2-1; D unclear. The germline CDR1 and CDR2 sequences are SEHNR and FQNEAQ (reference sequence). V was pared by 5 bases and J by 3 bases, with 8 bases between. The CDR3 has 13 residues. CDR3 DNA sequence: TGTGCCAGCAGCCCGCGGAACTACAATGAGCAGTTCTTC. This translates into CASSPRNYNEQFF. The full variable domain, its missing parts supplied by reference TRBV7-9 and TRBJ2-1, is DTGVSQNPRHKITKRGQNVTFRCDPISEHNRLYWYRQTLGQGPEFLTYFQNEAQLEKSRLLSDRFSAERPKGSFSTLEIQRTEQGDSAMYLCASSPRNYNEQFFGPGTRLTVL.

This chain connects TRBV30 to TRBJ2-7, with TRBD1 matching 7 bases. The V and J ends lost 3 bases and 7 bases, in that order; junction bases with no gene match: 9. In germline, CDR1 is GTSNPN, CDR2 SVGIG (reference sequence). There are 13 residues in the CDR3. Here the CDR3 reads CAWSIARQGEQYF. The CDR3 region has the DNA TGTGCCTGGAGCATCGCCCGACAGGGAGAGCAGTACTTC.

The chain has TRBV11-2 and TRBJ2-7; weak D call: TRBD2 (7 bases). The germline CDR1 and CDR2 sequences are SGHAT and FQNNGV. The CDR3 sequence is 15 residues long. The V gene lost 6 bases and the J gene lost 6 bases, with 21 bases spanning the gap. This CDR3 reads CASRTVRGARGEQYF. In nucleotides, the CDR3 is TGTGCCAGCAGGACCGTTCGGGGGGCGCGAGGCGAGCAGTACTTC.

The rearrangement uses TRBV10-3 and TRBJ2-1, with 13 bases lining up with TRBD2. Trimming at V came to 4 bases and at J to 2 bases, leaving 2 bases not matched to a gene. Germline-derived CDR1 and CDR2 are ENHRY and SYGVKD. This CDR3 spans 16 amino acids. The CDR3 DNA reads as TGTGCCATCAGTGCCGGGACTAGCGGGGCCTACAATGAGCAGTTCTTC. Its protein is CAISAGTSGAYNEQFF.

The chain combines TRBV2 with TRBJ1-2; 9 bases are a match to TRBD1. With 6 bases clipped from V and 4 bases from J, the junction kept 9 bases outside the gene matches. The CDR3 is 15 amino acids. Germline CDR1 SNHLY, CDR2 FYNNEI. The DNA of the CDR3 is TGTGCCAGCAGGCCCGGACAGGGGAGGGGCTATGGCTACACCTTC. This encodes CASRPGQGRGYGYTF.

The chain has TRBV2 and TRBJ2-4; TRBD2 matches at 7 bases. The CDR3 is made up of 16 amino acids. The trim removed 1 base at V and 2 bases at J, leaving 5 bases unmatched. Germline V CDR1 and CDR2: SNHLY, FYNNEI. The DNA for the CDR3 is TGTGCCAGCAGTGAAGGTTGGGGGGGTACCAAAAACATTCAGTACTTC. It translates to CASSEGWGGTKNIQYF. The variable domain in full, with the rest retrieved from reference TRBV2 and TRBJ2-4, is EPEVTQTPSHQVTQMGQEVILRCVPISNHLYFYWYRQILGQKVEFLVSFYNNEISEKSEIFDDQFSVERPDGSNFTLKIRSTKLEDSAMYFCASSEGWGGTKNIQYFGAGTRLSVL.

The V call is TRBV6-1, the J call TRBJ2-7; TRBD2 agrees at 11 bases. The V and J ends lost 8 bases and 3 bases, in that order; junction bases with no gene match: 6. This CDR3 contains 14 residues. Germline lookup yields CDR1 MNHNS and CDR2 SASEGT. CDR3 bases: TGTGCCAGCCGAGGGACTAGCGGAAACTACGAGCAGTACTTC. As protein: CASRGTSGNYEQYF.

Sample share makes this clone medium-sized. Other DNA sequences from this sample encode an identical CDR3 as well. This chain joins TRBV11-2 and TRBJ1-1; TRBD1 agrees at 7 bases. The CDR3 runs to 14 residues. Germline V gives CDR1 SGHAT, CDR2 FQNNGV. J was trimmed by 6 bases and V by 0 bases; bases with no gene match: 4. The CDR3 is CASSLEGTGAEAFF. CDR3 in DNA: TGTGCCAGCAGCTTAGAAGGCACAGGGGCTGAAGCTTTCTTT. The complete variable domain, with remaining parts taken from reference TRBV11-2 and TRBJ1-1, reads EAGVAQSPRYKIIEKRQSVAFWCNPISGHATLYWYQQILGQGPKLLIQFQNNGVVDDSQLPKDRFSAERLKGVDSTLKIQPAKLEDSAVYLCASSLEGTGAEAFFGQGTRLTVV.

This clone has only a few counts. The V gene is TRBV6-1, the J gene TRBJ2-3; possible D gene TRBD2, 5 bases. Germline V gene data show CDR1 as MNHNS and CDR2 as SASEGT. V was clipped by 0 bases and J by 1 base, with 14 bases between them. CDR3 size: 17 residues. CDR3 sequence: CASSEAAGRGGTDTQYF. Here the CDR3 DNA reads TGTGCCAGCAGTGAAGCTGCAGGTCGGGGAGGCACAGATACGCAGTATTTT.

This clone was detected only once. The rearrangement links TRBV5-1 to TRBJ2-1; TRBD2 matches 14 bases. Germline assignment: CDR1 SGHRS and CDR2 YFSETQ. Unmatched junction bases numbered 12, after V lost 4 bases and J lost 6 bases. CDR3 length: 18 residues. This CDR3 is CASSPGTSGRRGANEQFF. In DNA, the CDR3 is TGCGCCAGCAGCCCAGGGACTAGCGGGAGAAGAGGGGCCAATGAGCAGTTCTTC.